This T cell receptor (beta chain) is from a study of persistence of HIV-infected CD4 T cells. Cells were stimulated with overlapping HIV-1 Gag 15-mer peptides. Memory cells lacking CD40L and CD69 with high CD45RO were sorted. Undetectable plasma HIV-1 RNA below 50 copies/mL lasted at least 4 years. This was the immunoSEQ version 4 assay in survey mode. Genomic DNA was diluted to 10 ng/uL, up to 1 ug per sample. Using immunoSEQ multiplex PCR, the repertoire was profiled, and TCRdb retains in-frame clones only, with some absent. The sample consists of tens of thousands of clones, 78% of them appearing once. In germline, CDR1 is SGHDN, CDR2 FVKESK. The CDR3 covers 14 residues. With 3 bases removed from V and 6 bases from J, the gap between germline ends came to 14 bases. Study findings and constraints: TCR analyses could not target the rare provirus-carrying CMV-responding cells. Antigen-responding cells were enriched for degenerate expanded CDR3beta sequences.

Remarks on this clone: Its cognate antigen is unknown.

This sample comprised CD4+ T cells sorted from PBMCs after approximately 18-hour stimulation, obtained from a patient who received antiretroviral therapy. The TCR comes from an adult man with HIV who was CMV-seropositive. V usage is TRBV14 and J usage is TRBJ1-1; perhaps TRBD1 as D (6 bases). The DNA for the CDR3 is TGTGCCAGCAGCCAGCAAACAGGGATTTCTGAAGCTTTCTTT. This codes for CASSQQTGISEAFF.